The source of this T cell receptor beta chain is a study of OX40 agonist ivuxolimab in advanced cancers. A word on this clone: Antigen: not known.

With autoimmune disease history or systemic immunosuppression, patients were excluded. Sequencing was performed with immunoSEQ multiplex PCR; in TCRdb, only in-frame clones are kept and a portion is missing. The repertoire consists of about 36,000 clones, with roughly 69% occurring once and the leading ten covering approximately 17%. The CDR3 is 16 residues long. In germline, CDR1 is LGHNA, CDR2 YNFKEQ. V shed 0 bases and J shed 5 bases, with 16 bases lying between them. Whole-study findings and limits: The 0.1-3.0 mg/kg partial responders had among the lowest clonal expansion. The average count of expanded clones was higher among CD8+ T cells than among CD4+.

The starting material was CD4+ or CD8+ T cells sorted from blood, obtained in a trial of the OX40 agonist ivuxolimab. V usage is TRBV4-2 and J usage is TRBJ2-5; TRBD2 might be the D (7 bases). The receptor was isolated from an adult with an advanced solid tumor such as melanoma, head and neck, liver or kidney cancer. CDR3 coding DNA: TGTGCCAGCAGCCAAGATATTGGGGGGGCGAGGGAGACCCAGTACTTC. Translated, it gives CASSQDIGGARETQYF.